This TCR beta chain was identified during a study of T cell responses to AZD1222 COVID-19 vaccine. Produced via immunoSEQ multiplex PCR; TCRdb's table is partial and in-frame only. The sample shows some 100,000 clones, more than 75% of them seen only once. The TCR comes from an adult in good health. Sequenced here: peripheral blood, sampled on day 0 of AZD1222 vaccination.

CDR3 nucleotide sequence: TGCGCCAGCAGCCAGTTGCTCGGAGGGAACACCATATATTTT. This translates into CASSQLLGGNTIYF. J is TRBJ1-3 and V is TRBV4-3; no reliable D call. The CDR3 loop spans 14 amino acids. Per the germline V gene, CDR1 is LGHNA and CDR2 is YSLEER. V was trimmed by 3 bases and J by 7 bases, leaving 13 bases between them.